The clone carrying this T cell receptor beta chain was counted only a few times. In germline, CDR1 is MNHEY, CDR2 SVGAGI. Trimming cost V 4 bases and J 4 bases, with 10 bases left between them. The CDR3 spans 13 residues. These data are taken from a study of shared clonotypes between healthy human individuals. Looking at the study overall: Each donor's CD8 memory used one plate, CD8 naive two, each CD4 subset three.

Some clones are missing from TCRdb's copy, which holds only in-frame ones; the method was immunoSEQ multiplex PCR. The sample lists 2.3 million or so clones, approximately 93% occurring once. This chain joins TRBV6-5 and TRBJ1-2; no definite D call. This receptor was obtained from a man between 18 and 35 years old in good health. Some clones in this sample may be carry-over from other donors' samples. The sequenced material came from naive CD4+ T cells from PBMCs. As to subset: CD45RA+ positively selected. The CDR3, as DNA: TGTGCCAGCAGTTTTATCAACAGCTATGGCTACACCTTC. It yields the protein CASSFINSYGYTF.